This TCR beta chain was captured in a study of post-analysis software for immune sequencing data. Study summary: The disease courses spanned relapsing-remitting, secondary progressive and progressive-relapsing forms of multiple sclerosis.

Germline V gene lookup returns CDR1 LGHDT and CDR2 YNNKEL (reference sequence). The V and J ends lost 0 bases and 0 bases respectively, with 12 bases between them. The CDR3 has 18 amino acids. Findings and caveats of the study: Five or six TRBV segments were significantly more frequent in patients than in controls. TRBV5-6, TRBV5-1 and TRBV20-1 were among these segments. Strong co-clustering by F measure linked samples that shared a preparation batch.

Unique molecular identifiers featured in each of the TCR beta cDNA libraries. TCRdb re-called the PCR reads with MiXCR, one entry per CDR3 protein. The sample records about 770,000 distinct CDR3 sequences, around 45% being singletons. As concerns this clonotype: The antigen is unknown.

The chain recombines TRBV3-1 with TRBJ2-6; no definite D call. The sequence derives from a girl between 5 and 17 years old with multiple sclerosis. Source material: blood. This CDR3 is CASSQERTGSSGANVLTF. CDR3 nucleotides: TGTGCCAGCAGCCAAGAACGGACGGGTAGCTCTGGGGCCAACGTCCTGACTTTC.